This T cell receptor beta chain was documented in a study of T cell responses to AZD1222 COVID-19 vaccine (dated by TCRdb to about 2021). Turning to the overall study: TCR sequencing covered 230 or so trial participants: 200 to 210 given two doses of AZD1222 and around 25 given two doses of MenACWY control vaccine. Trial participants were enrolled by age into subgroups of 18-55, 56-69 and 70-plus years, and approximately 150, 30 and 60 TCR-sequenced participants, respectively, were included in these subgroups. What the research found in general, with its limitations: Participants were mostly white British and included more females than males, and it was suggested by the authors that clonal diversity may have been underestimated. Because no day 14 peak-response samples were available, repertoires were characterized only after the peak T cell response. Nearly half of unique spike-specific TCRs reportedly recognized epitopes outside regions mutated in the B.1.351 and B.1.1.7 variants. Vaccine-associated CD4 TCRs spanned the whole spike protein, with dominant responses in regions 160-218 and 743-854. In the small 56-69-year group, the increase in depth fell short of significance, most likely because of low power. After two AZD1222 doses, both the breadth and the depth of spike-specific TCRs were significantly higher than at day 0 and than in MenACWY recipients. Only a handful of AZD1222 recipients were SARS-CoV-2 seropositive at baseline, limiting conclusions about previously exposed vaccinees.

The CDR3 regions of human TCRbeta chains were subjected to immunosequencing. In the original analysis: TCRs in the repertoires were compared against a reference library of SARS-CoV-2-specific TCRs that had been generated with the MIRA antigen-specificity platform. Breadth meant the fraction of unique TCRs that were SARS-CoV-2-associated, whereas depth meant the fraction of total T cells that were SARS-CoV-2-associated. Using the MIRA data, every spike-specific TCR was mapped to the spike region that the TCR reacted to and assigned to either a CD4 or a CD8 class. Log10-transformed breadth and depth values were compared by one-way ANOVA with Sidak's multiple comparisons tests. Sourced from immuneACCESS, this table was stored by TCRdb with only in-frame sequences that have V and J called. A share of the clones is absent; for the studies checked, an unresolved V gene accounts for under half, and the remainder has no known explanation. V, J and clone size derive from that table, while D and trimming were established from the DNA sequence. The sample includes around 150,000 clones, with 85% to 95% observed a single time. The ten largest clones capture about 6.7% of the sample.

This clone was counted a single time. Its antigen is not yet known. Base qualities are not provided; no much larger clone lies one nucleotide away. Including the terminal cysteine and phenylalanine, the CDR3 comprises 13 residues. Kept here is only the CDR3 DNA, which spans 39 bases and is read in frame from base 1. The germline V gene gives CDR1 as SGHDN and CDR2 as FVKESK. The junction shows trimming of 5 bases on V and 5 bases on J, plus 12 bases between the germline ends. The meaning of the sample's time point label: about 28 days (+/-7) after the second vaccine dose. AZD1222 recipients given second doses at about 4 weeks or at about 12 weeks were pooled, since spike-specific TCR depth and breadth were not found to differ between the two schedules. The vaccinee samples were drawn from two UK trials, COV001 and COV002, one of which was a single-blind randomized controlled phase 2/3 trial testing AZD1222 (ChAdOx1 nCoV-19) in healthy adults. For TCRbeta chain sequencing, PBMC samples were collected from trial participants at day 0 and at day 28 after the second dose.

The input for sequencing was peripheral blood, taken 28 days after the second AZD1222 dose. The V and J genes are TRBV14 and TRBJ1-2, and possibly TRBD1, on 6 matching bases. The clonotype was recovered from an adult who received the AZD1222 COVID-19 vaccine. The bases read TGTGCCAGCAGCTATCTTGGACAGTATGGCTACACCTTC. Protein translation: CASSYLGQYGYTF. The variable domain in full, with residues beyond the CDR3 obtained from the reference TRBV14 and TRBJ1-2 genes, is EAGVTQFPSHSVIEKGQTVTLRCDPISGHDNLYWYRRVMGKEIKFLLHFVKESKQDESGMPNNRFLAERTGGTYSTLKVQPAELEDSGVYFCASSYLGQYGYTFGSGTRLTVV.